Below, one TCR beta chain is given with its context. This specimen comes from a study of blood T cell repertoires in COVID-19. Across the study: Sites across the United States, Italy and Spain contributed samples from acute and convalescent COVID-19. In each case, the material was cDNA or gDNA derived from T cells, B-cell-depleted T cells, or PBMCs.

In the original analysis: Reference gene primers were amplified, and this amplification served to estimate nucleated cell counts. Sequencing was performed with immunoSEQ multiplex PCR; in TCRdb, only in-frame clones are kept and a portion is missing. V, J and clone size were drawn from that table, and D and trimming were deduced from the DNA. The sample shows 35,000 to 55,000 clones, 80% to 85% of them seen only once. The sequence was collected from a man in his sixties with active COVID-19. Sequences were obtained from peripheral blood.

The CDR3 DNA reads as TGTGCCAGCAGCGCCCCCACGCGGGAGGGCTACACCTTC. As protein: CASSAPTREGYTF. The chain uses TRBV7-2 and TRBJ1-2; unclear D gene. With 5 bases removed from V and 8 bases from J, the gap between germline ends came to 15 bases. Looked up from germline, CDR1 is SGHTA and CDR2 is FQGNSA. The CDR3 is 13 residues long.